A selection of T cell receptor beta chains follows, all from one sample in a study of beta chain features in type 1 diabetes. TCRdb keeps only in-frame clones here, not all; method: immunoSEQ multiplex PCR. Seen here are roughly 500,000 clones, over 10% observed once, and the top ten hold 0.04% to 0.05%. The sequencing sample was made of naive CD4+ T cells from blood. The receptor set was obtained from a woman younger than 30 in good health. Both conserved end residues are part of each CDR3. D genes are given only for firm matches. Where a row states a size, it is once, few, many or the class of an expanded clone; other rows omit it.

-	-	TRBV2	TRBJ2-3	TGTGCCAGCATGAGCCCTTATGATACGCAGTATTTT	CASMSPYDTQYF
-	-	TRBV7-8	TRBJ2-3	TGTGCCAGCAGGGAGTTGTTCGGAGGGCGTCAAGATACGCAGTATTTT	CASRELFGGRQDTQYF
-	-	TRBV29-1	TRBJ1-1	TGCAGCGTTGAAGGGAGGACGCGCAACACTGAAGCTTTCTTT	CSVEGRTRNTEAFF
-	-	TRBV7-2	TRBJ2-1	TGTGCCAGCAGCTATACTAGAGACAGTCAGGAGTTCTTC	CASSYTRDSQEFF
few	-	TRBV2	TRBJ2-1	TGTGCCAGCAGTATTGAGCAGTTCTTC	CASSIEQFF
-	-	TRBV7-2	TRBJ2-7	TGTGCCAGCAGCCCGCGGGTAACCGCCTACGAGCAGTACTTC	CASSPRVTAYEQYF
-	-	TRBV10-2	TRBJ2-5	TGCGCCAGCAGTGAGACAGGCCAGAAAGAGACCCAGTACTTC	CASSETGQKETQYF
-	TRBD2	TRBV29-1	TRBJ2-5	TGCAGCGGCCGCCGGGGCCAGCGGGGGCAAGAGACCCAGTACTTC	CSGRRGQRGQETQYF
few	-	TRBV2	TRBJ2-5	TGTGCCAGCAGTGATCAACTAGTGGAGACCCAGTACTTC	CASSDQLVETQYF
-	TRBD2	TRBV4-2	TRBJ2-4	TGTGCCAGCAGCCAAGACCCTAGCGGGGGGAACATTCAGTACTTC	CASSQDPSGGNIQYF
few	TRBD2	TRBV4-1	TRBJ2-1	TGCGCCAGCAGCCGGGGACTAGCGGACAATGAGCAGTTCTTC	CASSRGLADNEQFF
few	-	TRBV6-5	TRBJ2-7	TGTGCCAGCAGCCGACAAGGGGGAATCGAGCAGTACTTC	CASSRQGGIEQYF
few	TRBD1	TRBV11-3	TRBJ2-1	TGTGCCAGCAGCCCAGGGACAGGATGGAGCAATGAGCAGTTCTTC	CASSPGTGWSNEQFF
-	TRBD2	TRBV2	TRBJ2-3	TGTGCCAGCAGTGGACTAGCGGCCACAGATACGCAGTATTTT	CASSGLAATDTQYF
-	TRBD2	TRBV11-2	TRBJ2-1	TGTGCCAGCAGCTTTCAGCGGGGACTTTACAATGAGCAGTTCTTC	CASSFQRGLYNEQFF
-	TRBD1	TRBV6-6	TRBJ1-3	TGTGCCAGCAGAACGCGACAGGGATCTGGAAACACCATATATTTT	CASRTRQGSGNTIYF
few	-	TRBV18	TRBJ2-1	TGTGCCAGCTCACGAAAAGTAGGTTCTTTGTGGGACTCCTACAATGAGCAGTTCTTC	CASSRKVGSLWDSYNEQFF
-	-	TRBV25-1	TRBJ2-5	TGTGCCAGCAGTACAACGGGGAGTGCGGAGACCCAGTACTTC	CASSTTGSAETQYF
few	TRBD2	TRBV14	TRBJ2-7	TGTGCCAGCAGCCAAACTAGCGGGAGCGGGCAGTACTTC	CASSQTSGSGQYF
few	-	TRBV5-1	TRBJ1-6	TGCGCCAGCAGCCCCTTGGGGGAGGTGCCCCTCCACTTT	CASSPLGEVPLHF
-	-	TRBV5-1	TRBJ2-3	TGCGCCAGCAGCGCGCCTCCGTCAGATACGCAGTATTTT	CASSAPPSDTQYF
-	-	TRBV19	TRBJ1-5	TGTGCCAGTACCCAGAGGGCGCGGGCTCAGCCCCAGCATTTT	CASTQRARAQPQHF
-	-	TRBV4-1	TRBJ2-7	TGCGCCAGCAGCCTACCATTTGGGGAGCAGTACTTC	CASSLPFGEQYF
-	TRBD1	TRBV7-3	TRBJ2-5	TGTGCCAGCAGCTCTGGGACAGGTCCCCAGACCCAGTACTTC	CASSSGTGPQTQYF
many	-	TRBV10-3	TRBJ2-7	TGTGCCACCGCTCCACCCGCATACGAGCAGTACTTC	CATAPPAYEQYF
-	TRBD1	TRBV5-1	TRBJ2-4	TGCGCCAGCAGCCTAGGACAGGTGTTAGCCAAAAACATTCAGTACTTC	CASSLGQVLAKNIQYF
-	-	TRBV30	TRBJ2-7	TGTGCCTGGCGCCGGGACTCCATCTACGAGCAGTACTTC	CAWRRDSIYEQYF
-	-	TRBV11-2	TRBJ2-1	TGTGCCAGCAGCTTTGCGGCTAACTACAATGAGCAGTTCTTC	CASSFAANYNEQFF
-	-	TRBV6-5	TRBJ1-2	TGTGCCAGCAGTTCCCCGGGAGGAGGCGACTATGGCTACACCTTC	CASSSPGGGDYGYTF
-	-	TRBV7-2	TRBJ2-1	TGTGCCAGCAGCTTAGATAGGCAGGGTTACGAGCAGTTCTTC	CASSLDRQGYEQFF